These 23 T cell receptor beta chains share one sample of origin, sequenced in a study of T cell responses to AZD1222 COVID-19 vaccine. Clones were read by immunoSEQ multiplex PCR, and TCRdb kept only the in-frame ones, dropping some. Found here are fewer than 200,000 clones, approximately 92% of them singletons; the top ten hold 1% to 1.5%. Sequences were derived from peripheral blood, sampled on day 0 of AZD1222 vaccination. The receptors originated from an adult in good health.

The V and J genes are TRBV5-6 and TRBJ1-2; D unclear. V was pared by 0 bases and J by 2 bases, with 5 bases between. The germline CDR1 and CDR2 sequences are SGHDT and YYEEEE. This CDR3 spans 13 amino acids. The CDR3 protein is CASSLEENYGYTF. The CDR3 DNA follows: TGTGCCAGCAGCTTGGAAGAAAACTATGGCTACACCTTC.

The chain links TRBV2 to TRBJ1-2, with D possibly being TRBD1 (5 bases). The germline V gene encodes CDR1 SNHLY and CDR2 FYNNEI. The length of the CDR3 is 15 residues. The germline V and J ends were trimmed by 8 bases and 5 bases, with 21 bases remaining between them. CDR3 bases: TGTGCCAGCGAAGATGGCACGAGACAGAAGTATGGCTACACCTTC. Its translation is CASEDGTRQKYGYTF.

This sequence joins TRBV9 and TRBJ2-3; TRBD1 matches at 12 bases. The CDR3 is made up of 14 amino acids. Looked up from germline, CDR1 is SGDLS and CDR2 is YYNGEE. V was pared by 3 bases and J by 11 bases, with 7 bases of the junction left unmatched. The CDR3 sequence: CASSGGQGAYGQYF. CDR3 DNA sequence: TGTGCCAGCAGCGGGGGACAGGGGGCGTACGGGCAGTATTTT.

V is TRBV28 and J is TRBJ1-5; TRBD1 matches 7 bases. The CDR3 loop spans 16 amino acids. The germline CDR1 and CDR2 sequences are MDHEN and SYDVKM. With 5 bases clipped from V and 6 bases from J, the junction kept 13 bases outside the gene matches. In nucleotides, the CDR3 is TGTGCCAGCAGTAAATGGACAGGCAGAACGGGTCAGCCCCAGCATTTT. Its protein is CASSKWTGRTGQPQHF.

The CDR3 loop is CASSLSGLWEAFF. The CDR3 DNA reads TGTGCCAGCAGCTTAAGTGGCCTTTGGGAAGCTTTCTTT. The chain carries TRBV7-9 and TRBJ1-1, with D hard to call. This CDR3 comprises 13 residues. V lost 2 bases and J lost 8, with 12 bases in between. Germline V gene lookup returns CDR1 SEHNR and CDR2 FQNEAQ (reference sequence).

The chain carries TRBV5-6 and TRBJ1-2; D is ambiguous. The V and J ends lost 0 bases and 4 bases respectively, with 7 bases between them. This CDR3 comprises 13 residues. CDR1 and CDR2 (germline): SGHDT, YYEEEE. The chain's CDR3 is CASSLGHAYGYTF. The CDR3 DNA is TGTGCCAGCAGCTTGGGGCATGCCTATGGCTACACCTTC.

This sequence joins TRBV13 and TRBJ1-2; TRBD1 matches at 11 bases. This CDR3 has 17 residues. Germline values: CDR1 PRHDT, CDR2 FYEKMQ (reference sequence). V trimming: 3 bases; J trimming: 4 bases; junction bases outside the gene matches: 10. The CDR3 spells CASSLGAGTGGGYGYTF. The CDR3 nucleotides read TGTGCCAGCAGCTTGGGCGCCGGGACAGGGGGTGGCTATGGCTACACCTTC.

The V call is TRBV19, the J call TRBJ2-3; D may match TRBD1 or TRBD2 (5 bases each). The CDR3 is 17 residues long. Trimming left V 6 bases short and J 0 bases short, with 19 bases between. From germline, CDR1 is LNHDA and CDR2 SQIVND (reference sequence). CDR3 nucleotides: TGTGCCAGTAGCAGGGTATGGGCGGGCCCAAGCACAGATACGCAGTATTTT. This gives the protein CASSRVWAGPSTDTQYF. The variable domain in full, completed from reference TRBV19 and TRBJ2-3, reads DGGITQSPKYLFRKEGQNVTLSCEQNLNHDAMYWYRQDPGQGLRLIYYSQIVNDFQKGDIAEGYSVSREKKESFPLTVTSAQKNPTAFYLCASSRVWAGPSTDTQYFGPGTRLTVL.

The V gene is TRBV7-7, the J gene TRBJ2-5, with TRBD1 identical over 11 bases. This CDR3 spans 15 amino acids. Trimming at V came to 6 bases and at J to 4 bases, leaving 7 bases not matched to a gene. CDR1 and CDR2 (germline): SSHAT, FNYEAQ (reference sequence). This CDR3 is CASRAGTGGGETQYF. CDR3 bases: TGTGCCAGCAGGGCCGGGACAGGGGGAGGAGAGACCCAGTACTTC.

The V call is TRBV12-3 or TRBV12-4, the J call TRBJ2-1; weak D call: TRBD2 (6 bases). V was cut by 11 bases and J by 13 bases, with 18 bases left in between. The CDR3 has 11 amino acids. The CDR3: CAGGGPAEQFF. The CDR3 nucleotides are TGTGCCGGAGGAGGGCCAGCGGAACAGTTCTTC.

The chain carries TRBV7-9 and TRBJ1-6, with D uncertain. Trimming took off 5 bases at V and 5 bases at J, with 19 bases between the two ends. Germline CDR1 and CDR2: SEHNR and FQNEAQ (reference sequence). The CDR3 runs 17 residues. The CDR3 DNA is TGTGCCAGCAGCCCCCTACCCGGGGAGGGCGATAATTCACCCCTCCACTTT. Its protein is CASSPLPGEGDNSPLHF.

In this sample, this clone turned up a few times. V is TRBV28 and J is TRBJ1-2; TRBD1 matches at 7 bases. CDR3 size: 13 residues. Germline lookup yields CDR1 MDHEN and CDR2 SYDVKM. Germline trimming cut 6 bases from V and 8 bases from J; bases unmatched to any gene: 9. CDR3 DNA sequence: TGTGCCAGCAGCCAGGGACAGCTGGTGGGCTACACCTTC. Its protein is CASSQGQLVGYTF.

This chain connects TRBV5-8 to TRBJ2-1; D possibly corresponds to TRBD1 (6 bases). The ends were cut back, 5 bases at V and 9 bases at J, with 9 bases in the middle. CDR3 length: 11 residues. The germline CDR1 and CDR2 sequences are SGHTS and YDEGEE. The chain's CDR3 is CASRLGGEQFF. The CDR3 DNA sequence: TGTGCCAGCAGGCTAGGGGGTGAGCAGTTCTTC.

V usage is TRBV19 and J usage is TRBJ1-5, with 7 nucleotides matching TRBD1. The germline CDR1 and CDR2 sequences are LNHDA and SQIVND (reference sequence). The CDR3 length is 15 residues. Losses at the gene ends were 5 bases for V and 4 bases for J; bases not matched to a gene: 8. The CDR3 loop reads CASSRGTAPNQPQHF. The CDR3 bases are TGTGCCAGTAGTCGAGGGACAGCGCCGAATCAGCCCCAGCATTTT. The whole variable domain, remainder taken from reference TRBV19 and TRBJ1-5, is DGGITQSPKYLFRKEGQNVTLSCEQNLNHDAMYWYRQDPGQGLRLIYYSQIVNDFQKGDIAEGYSVSREKKESFPLTVTSAQKNPTAFYLCASSRGTAPNQPQHFGDGTRLSIL.

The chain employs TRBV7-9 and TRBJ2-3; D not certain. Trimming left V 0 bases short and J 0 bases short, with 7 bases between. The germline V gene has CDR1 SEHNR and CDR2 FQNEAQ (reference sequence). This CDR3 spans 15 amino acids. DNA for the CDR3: TGTGCCAGCAGCTTAGCGGAGCTTAGCACAGATACGCAGTATTTT. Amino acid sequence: CASSLAELSTDTQYF.

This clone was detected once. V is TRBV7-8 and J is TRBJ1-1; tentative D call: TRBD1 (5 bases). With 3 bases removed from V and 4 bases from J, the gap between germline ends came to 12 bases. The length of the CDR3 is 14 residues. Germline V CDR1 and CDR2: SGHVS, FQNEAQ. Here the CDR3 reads CASSLGEASTEAFF. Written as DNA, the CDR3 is TGTGCCAGCAGCTTGGGGGAGGCTAGCACTGAAGCTTTCTTT.

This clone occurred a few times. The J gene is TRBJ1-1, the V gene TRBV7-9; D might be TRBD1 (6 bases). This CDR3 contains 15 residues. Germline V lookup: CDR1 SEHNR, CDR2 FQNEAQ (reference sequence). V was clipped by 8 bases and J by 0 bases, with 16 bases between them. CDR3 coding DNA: TGTGCCAGCGGACGGGGGCAGACGATGAACACTGAAGCTTTCTTT. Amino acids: CASGRGQTMNTEAFF.

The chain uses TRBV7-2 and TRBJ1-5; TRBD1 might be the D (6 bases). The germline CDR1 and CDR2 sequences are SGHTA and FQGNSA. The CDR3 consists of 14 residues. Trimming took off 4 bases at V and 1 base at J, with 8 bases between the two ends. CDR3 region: CASSWTESNQPQHF. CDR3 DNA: TGTGCCAGCAGCTGGACAGAGAGCAATCAGCCCCAGCATTTT.

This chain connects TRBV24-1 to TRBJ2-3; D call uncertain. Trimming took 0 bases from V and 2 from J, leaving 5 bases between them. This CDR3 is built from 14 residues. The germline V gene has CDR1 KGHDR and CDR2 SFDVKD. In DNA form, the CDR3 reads TGTGCCACCAGTGATTTGAGGGACACAGATACGCAGTATTTT. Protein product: CATSDLRDTDTQYF.

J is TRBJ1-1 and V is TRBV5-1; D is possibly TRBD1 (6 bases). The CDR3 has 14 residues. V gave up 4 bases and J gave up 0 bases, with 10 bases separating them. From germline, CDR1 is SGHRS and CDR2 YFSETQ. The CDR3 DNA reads TGCGCCAGCAGCGGGGGGGCGATGAACACTGAAGCTTTCTTT. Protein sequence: CASSGGAMNTEAFF.

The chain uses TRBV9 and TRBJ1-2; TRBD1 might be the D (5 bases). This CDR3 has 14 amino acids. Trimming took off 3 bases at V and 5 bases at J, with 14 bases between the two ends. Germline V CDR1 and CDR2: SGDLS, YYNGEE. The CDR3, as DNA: TGTGCCAGCAGCGCATCGACAGTCCGATATGGCTACACCTTC. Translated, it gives CASSASTVRYGYTF.

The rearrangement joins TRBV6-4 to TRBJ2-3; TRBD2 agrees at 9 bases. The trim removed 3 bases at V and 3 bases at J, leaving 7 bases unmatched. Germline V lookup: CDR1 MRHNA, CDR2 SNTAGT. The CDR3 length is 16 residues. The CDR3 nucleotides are TGTGCCAGCAGTGAGGGGGCTAGCGGGGCAACAGATACGCAGTATTTT. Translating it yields CASSEGASGATDTQYF.

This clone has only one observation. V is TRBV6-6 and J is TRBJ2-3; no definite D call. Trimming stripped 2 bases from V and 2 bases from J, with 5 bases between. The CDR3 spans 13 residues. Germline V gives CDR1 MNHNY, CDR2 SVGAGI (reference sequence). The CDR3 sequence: CASSYLYTDTQYF. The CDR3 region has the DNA TGTGCCAGCAGTTACCTGTACACAGATACGCAGTATTTT.